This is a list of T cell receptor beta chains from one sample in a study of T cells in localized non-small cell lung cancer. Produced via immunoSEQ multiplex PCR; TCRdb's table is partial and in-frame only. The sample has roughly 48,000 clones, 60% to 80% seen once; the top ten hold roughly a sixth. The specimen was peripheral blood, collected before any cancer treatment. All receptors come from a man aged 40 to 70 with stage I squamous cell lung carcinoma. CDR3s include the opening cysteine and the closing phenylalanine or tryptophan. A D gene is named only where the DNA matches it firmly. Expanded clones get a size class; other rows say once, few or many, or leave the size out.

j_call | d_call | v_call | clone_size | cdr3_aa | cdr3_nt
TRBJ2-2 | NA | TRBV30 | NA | CAWSALSWGDTGELFF | TGTGCCTGGAGTGCCCTTAGTTGGGGCGACACCGGGGAGCTGTTTTTT
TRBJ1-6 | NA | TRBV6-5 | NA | CASSGERINSPLHF | TGTGCCAGCAGCGGAGAGCGGATTAATTCACCCCTCCACTTT
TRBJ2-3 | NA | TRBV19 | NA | CASSIGWESTDTQYF | TGTGCCAGTAGTATAGGGTGGGAGAGCACAGATACGCAGTATTTT
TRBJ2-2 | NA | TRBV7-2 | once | CASSFHSGELFF | TGTGCCAGCAGCTTCCACTCCGGGGAGCTGTTTTTT
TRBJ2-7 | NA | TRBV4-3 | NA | CASSQDNGPYEQYF | TGCGCCAGCAGCCAAGATAACGGGCCCTACGAGCAGTACTTC
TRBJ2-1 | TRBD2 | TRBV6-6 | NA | CASYSGTSYNEQFF | TGTGCCAGTTATAGCGGGACTAGCTACAATGAGCAGTTCTTC
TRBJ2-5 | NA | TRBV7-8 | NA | CASSLALGFIGETQYF | TGTGCCAGCAGCTTAGCGCTTGGATTTATTGGGGAGACCCAGTACTTC
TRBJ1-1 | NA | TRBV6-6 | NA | CAGRTEMNTEAFF | TGTGCCGGTCGGACAGAAATGAACACTGAAGCTTTCTTT
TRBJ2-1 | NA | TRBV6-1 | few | CASQNFNYNEQFF | TGTGCCAGCCAGAACTTCAATTACAATGAGCAGTTCTTC
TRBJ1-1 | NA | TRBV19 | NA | CASRPSGERTEAFF | TGTGCCAGTAGACCCTCAGGGGAAAGAACTGAAGCTTTCTTT
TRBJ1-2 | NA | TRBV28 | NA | CASSTLNYGYTF | TGTGCCAGCAGTACGCTAAACTATGGCTACACCTTC
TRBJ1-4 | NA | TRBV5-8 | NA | CASSFSTGGREKLFF | TGTGCCAGCAGCTTTTCGACAGGTGGTAGGGAAAAACTGTTTTTT
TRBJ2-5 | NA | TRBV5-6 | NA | CASSLYAGLETQYF | TGTGCCAGCAGCTTGTATGCGGGGCTAGAGACCCAGTACTTC
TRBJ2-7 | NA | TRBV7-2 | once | CASSYSSGPYEQYF | TGTGCCAGCAGCTACTCGTCGGGTCCTTACGAGCAGTACTTC
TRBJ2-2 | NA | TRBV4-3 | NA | CASSRFLGVNTGELFF | TGCGCCAGCAGCCGCTTCCTGGGGGTAAACACCGGGGAGCTGTTTTTT
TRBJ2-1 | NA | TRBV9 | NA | CASSFSESSYNEQFF | TGTGCCAGCTCATTCTCTGAGAGCTCCTACAATGAGCAGTTCTTC
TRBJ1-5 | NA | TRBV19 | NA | CASSRRNTFINQPQHF | TGTGCCAGTAGTAGGAGGAACACGTTCATAAATCAGCCCCAGCATTTT
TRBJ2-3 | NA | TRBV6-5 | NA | CASSYSQRSDTQYF | TGTGCCAGCAGTTACTCGCAGCGGTCAGATACGCAGTATTTT
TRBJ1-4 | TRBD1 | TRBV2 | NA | CASILRGPGEKLFF | TGTGCCAGCATCCTCAGGGGGCCAGGTGAAAAACTGTTTTTT
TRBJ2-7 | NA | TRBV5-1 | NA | CASSFRRLLYF | TGCGCCAGCAGCTTCCGTCGACTACTGTACTTC
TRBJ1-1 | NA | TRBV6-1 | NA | CASGANTEAFF | TGTGCCAGCGGGGCTAACACTGAAGCTTTCTTT
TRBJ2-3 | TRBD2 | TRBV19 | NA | CASSFAQGRGGPDTQYF | TGTGCCAGTAGTTTTGCCCAGGGGCGGGGGGGCCCAGATACGCAGTATTTT
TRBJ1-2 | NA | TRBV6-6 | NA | CASKTPNYGYTF | TGTGCCAGCAAGACACCTAACTATGGCTACACCTTC
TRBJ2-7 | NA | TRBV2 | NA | CAIPRLPPSYEQYF | TGTGCCATCCCCAGGTTGCCTCCCTCCTACGAGCAGTACTTC
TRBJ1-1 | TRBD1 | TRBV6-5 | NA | CASSAGTAFEAFF | TGTGCCAGCAGTGCGGGGACAGCCTTTGAAGCTTTCTTT